This T cell receptor (beta chain) is from a study of blood T cell repertoires in COVID-19 (dated by TCRdb to 2018 to 2021). About the study as a whole: The collaborator samples originated in the United States, Italy and Spain and spanned the acute and convalescent phases of COVID-19. The sample metadata nearly always contained a de-identified subject ID, COVID-19 status, age in years and sex. Samples were obtained from the ongoing ImmuneRACE study (first 160 participants) and from about 1,300 subjects provided by 6 global collaborators. The material from the prospective study consisted of cDNA or gDNA derived from T cells, B-cell-depleted T cells, or PBMCs. HLA class I and class II types, where available, came from metadata supplied by the sample provider rather than from assay-based typing. The repertoires were made available in a free public database intended to serve as a resource for research on the immune response to SARS-CoV-2. Subjects who had been exposed to COVID-19, were actively infected with it, or had recovered from it provided the deeply sampled blood TCRbeta repertoires that made up the dataset. Summary of the overall study and its limitations: The quantity of clinical and demographic metadata differed by source and by participant and was supplied without curation.

In the prospective study, participants were about 18 to 95 years old, resided in under 30 geographic areas of the United States, and were enrolled through a virtual design. In the prospective study, participants were assigned to cohorts based on the clinical history participants reported in a screening survey and a study questionnaire. For ImmuneRACE Cohort 3, a participant was defined as recovered based on two consecutive negative NP/OP PCR tests, clearance by a healthcare professional, or resolution of symptoms. In the prospective study, whole blood, serum and a nasopharyngeal or oropharyngeal swab were collected from each participant by mobile phlebotomists. Participants in the prospective study had the option to provide additional blood draws and questionnaires over a roughly two-month period. Before DNA extraction, prospective study blood samples were shipped either frozen or at room temperature.

CDR1 and CDR2, looked up from the germline V gene, are MGHRA and YSYEKL. V is shortened by 0 bases, J by 0 bases, and the region joining them spans 11 bases. From its cysteine to its phenylalanine, the CDR3 spans 16 amino acids. The retained sequence is limited to the CDR3, 48 bases, with the frame set at the first base. TCRbeta CDR3 regions were amplified from genomic DNA using the immunoSEQ Assay, a bias-controlled multiplex PCR. As for the authors' bioinformatics: Nucleated cell counts per sample were estimated from amplification of reference gene primers within the assay. To quantify the absolute abundance of each unique TCRbeta CDR3 rearrangement, sequence reads were collapsed and filtered. For each sample, productive Simpson clonality was calculated as the square root of Simpson's diversity index over productive rearrangements. Entries here come from immuneACCESS through TCRdb and include only in-frame sequences with V and J called. Some clones fail to appear in such tables; in the studies checked, an unresolved V gene covers under half of the shortfall, and the cause of the remainder is unknown. V and J calls and clone size are given by that table; D and trimming were obtained from the DNA. The sample contains roughly 300,000 clones, around 90% of them found a single time. The ten largest account for roughly 1.1% of the sample.

Points on this clone: Its antigen is currently not known. No base quality values were provided; no much bigger clone lies one nucleotide off.

The source is a woman aged 25 to 39 who had recovered from COVID-19. The chain employs TRBV4-1 and TRBJ1-1; a tentative D match to TRBD1 spans 5 bases. Sample: PBMCs or T cells enriched from blood (not recorded which). The CDR3 reads CASSQDPGLMNTEAFF. The DNA is TGCGCCAGCAGCCAAGACCCAGGGCTAATGAACACTGAAGCTTTCTTT.